The T cell receptor beta chain described here comes from a study of T cells in Graves' hyperthyroidism and ophthalmopathy. This clonotype was detected a few times. Germline V gene data show CDR1 as DFQATT and CDR2 as SNEGSKA (reference sequence). With 6 bases clipped from V and 0 bases from J, the junction kept 4 bases outside the gene matches. This CDR3 region has 14 residues. Template material for amplifying TCR beta CDR3 regions consisted of RNA transcripts. Carried out on the TCR CDR3, a first-round RT-PCR used the HTBI primer set. One entry per CDR3 protein, called by TCRdb with MiXCR from the multiplex PCR reads. The data hold 300,000 to 450,000 distinct CDR3 sequences, with roughly 14% observed a single time.

This chain uses TRBV20-1 with TRBJ2-5, with 10 bases aligning to TRBD1. The material sequenced was blood. The receptor was derived from a woman in her late teens or twenties with Graves' hyperthyroidism that later progressed to Graves' ophthalmopathy. The CDR3 region has the DNA TGCAGTGCATGGACAGGGGGGTACCAAGAGACCCAGTACTTC. Translated, it gives CSAWTGGYQETQYF.